Listed here are 29 T cell receptor beta chains from one sample, sequenced in a study of cytomegalovirus exposure and HLA in healthy donors. It was with 60 Vbeta and 13 Jbeta primers that the PCR ran. Libraries were prepared by immunoSEQ multiplex PCR; TCRdb keeps only in-frame clonotypes and omits some of them. Of 150,000 to 200,000 clones in the sample, nearly 80% were seen once. The sequenced material came from PBMCs. The receptors shown here come from a middle-aged man in good health and CMV-seropositive.

The chain links TRBV5-1 to TRBJ2-2, with TRBD2 identical over 8 bases. Germline loops: CDR1 SGHRS, CDR2 YFSETQ. Trimming cost V 7 bases and J 4 bases; bases outside gene matches: 9. The CDR3 contains 15 residues. This chain's CDR3 is CASRASGPSTGELFF. In nucleotides, the CDR3 is TGCGCCAGCCGCGCTAGCGGGCCCAGCACCGGGGAGCTGTTTTTT.

The chain recombines TRBV19 with TRBJ1-1; 12 positions match TRBD1. Looked up from germline, CDR1 is LNHDA and CDR2 is SQIVND (reference sequence). J gave up 6 bases and V 5 bases, and 13 bases lay outside the gene matches. This CDR3 is 17 amino acids long. The CDR3 protein is CASSPRSPGQGAAEAFF. The DNA of the CDR3 is TGTGCCAGTAGTCCGAGGTCCCCGGGACAGGGGGCCGCTGAAGCTTTCTTT.

This sequence joins TRBV11-2 and TRBJ1-5, with a tentative D call TRBD1 (5 bases). Per the germline V gene, CDR1 is SGHAT and CDR2 is FQNNGV. V was clipped by 0 bases and J by 2 bases, with 8 bases between them. This CDR3 comprises 15 residues. The CDR3 DNA reads TGTGCCAGCAGCTTAGATTGGGGGGGCAATCAGCCCCAGCATTTT. Protein sequence: CASSLDWGGNQPQHF.

The chain links TRBV18 to TRBJ2-1; D remains ambiguous. CDR3 length equals 15 residues. CDR1 and CDR2 from the germline V gene are KGHSH and LQKENI. Trimming left V 2 bases short and J 1 base short, with 9 bases between. For the CDR3, the DNA is TGTGCCAGCTCACCAAACGGTGGTTCCTACAATGAGCAGTTCTTC. Protein sequence: CASSPNGGSYNEQFF.

The sample holds one count of this clone. The genes are TRBV28 and TRBJ1-1; D not resolved. V was shortened by 2 bases and J by 8 bases, with 18 bases between the two germline ends. Germline V gene data show CDR1 as MDHEN and CDR2 as SYDVKM. The CDR3 contains 15 residues. The CDR3 reads CASSLTQTVSPEAFF. In DNA form, the CDR3 reads TGTGCCAGCAGTTTAACGCAAACGGTCTCTCCCGAAGCTTTCTTT. Together with reference TRBV28 and TRBJ1-1, the CDR3 gives the full variable domain: DVKVTQSSRYLVKRTGEKVFLECVQDMDHENMFWYRQDPGLGLRLIYFSYDVKMKEKGDIPEGYSVSREKKERFSLILESASTNQTSMYLCASSLTQTVSPEAFFGQGTRLTVV.

This clone has only one observation. The V call is TRBV25-1, the J call TRBJ2-1; the match to TRBD1 covers 8 bases. This CDR3 is 16 amino acids long. Germline-derived CDR1 and CDR2 are MGHDK and SYGVNS. The ends lost 4 bases at V and 6 bases at J; junction bases unmatched: 11. For the CDR3, the DNA is TGTGCCAGCAGTGGACAGGACAGGGCGGGGTCCAATGAGCAGTTCTTC. This encodes CASSGQDRAGSNEQFF.

Only a few counts were recorded for this clone. This sequence joins TRBV19 and TRBJ1-2; D possibly corresponds to TRBD1 (6 bases). The V gene's germline CDR1 is LNHDA and CDR2 SQIVND (reference sequence). There are 15 residues in the CDR3. Trimming shortened V by 7 bases and J by 2 bases, and 17 bases separated the two germline ends. CDR3 nucleotides: TGTGCCAGTACCTCTGGCGGGGGGCAAAACTATGGCTACACCTTC. Translation gives CASTSGGGQNYGYTF.

The chain joins TRBV19 to TRBJ1-4, with 7 bases aligning to TRBD1. The trim removed 7 bases at V and 1 base at J, leaving 6 bases unmatched. The germline V gene encodes CDR1 LNHDA and CDR2 SQIVND (reference sequence). CDR3 length equals 15 residues. The CDR3 protein is CASTLNRGTNEKLFF. The CDR3 DNA reads as TGTGCCAGTACCTTAAACAGGGGAACTAATGAAAAACTGTTTTTT.

This chain joins TRBV6-5 and TRBJ2-7, with 8 bases that match TRBD1. Germline V gives CDR1 MNHEY, CDR2 SVGAGI. With V trimmed by 4 bases and J by 3 bases, 5 bases remained unmatched. The CDR3 runs to 14 residues. The DNA for the CDR3 is TGTGCCAGCAGTTCCGGGACAGGAATCTACGAGCAGTACTTC. This gives the protein CASSSGTGIYEQYF.

This clone has just one count. The chain recombines TRBV6-5 with TRBJ2-7; the D is unclear. The CDR3 has 15 amino acids. Per the germline V gene, CDR1 is MNHEY and CDR2 is SVGAGI. V gave up 4 bases and J gave up 0 bases, with 13 bases separating them. The CDR3 sequence is CASSSQTLSSYEQYF. CDR3 DNA sequence: TGTGCCAGCAGTTCCCAGACACTTAGCTCCTACGAGCAGTACTTC.

This sequence joins TRBV28 and TRBJ2-1; D possibly corresponds to TRBD2 (5 bases). CDR3 length equals 11 residues. With 6 bases removed from V and 9 bases from J, the gap between germline ends came to 9 bases. From germline, CDR1 is MDHEN and CDR2 SYDVKM. The CDR3 loop is CASSRGTEQFF. CDR3 in DNA: TGTGCCAGCAGCCGGGGTACTGAGCAGTTCTTC. The full variable domain, in which reference TRBV28 and TRBJ2-1 provide the parts outside the CDR3, is DVKVTQSSRYLVKRTGEKVFLECVQDMDHENMFWYRQDPGLGLRLIYFSYDVKMKEKGDIPEGYSVSREKKERFSLILESASTNQTSMYLCASSRGTEQFFGPGTRLTVL.

This sequence joins TRBV10-3 and TRBJ1-2, with TRBD1 identical over 10 bases. The CDR3 covers 15 residues. The V and J ends lost 0 bases and 5 bases, in that order; junction bases with no gene match: 3. Germline V lookup: CDR1 ENHRY, CDR2 SYGVKD. In nucleotides, the CDR3 is TGTGCCATCAGTGAGTCGACAGGGGGCGTATATGGCTACACCTTC. Translated: CAISESTGGVYGYTF.

The chain links TRBV27 to TRBJ2-1; 7 bases match TRBD1. V shed 10 bases, J shed 1 base, and the junction held 4 bases outside the gene matches. The CDR3 spans 13 residues. CDR1 is MNHEY and CDR2 is SMNVEV in the germline V gene (reference sequence). The CDR3 nucleotides read TGTGCCACCCGGACAGGTTCCTACAATGAGCAGTTCTTC. Encoded protein: CATRTGSYNEQFF.

About this clone: The sample contains more than one DNA sequence encoding this CDR3. The chain is built from TRBV7-9 and TRBJ1-1, with TRBD1 matching 8 bases. Germline values: CDR1 SEHNR, CDR2 FQNEAQ (reference sequence). With 6 bases clipped from V and 1 base from J, the junction kept 4 bases outside the gene matches. This CDR3 is 14 amino acids long. CDR3 sequence: CASSLRGQNTEAFF. CDR3 DNA: TGTGCCAGCAGTCTCAGGGGGCAGAACACTGAAGCTTTCTTT.

V gene TRBV6-5 combines with J gene TRBJ2-7; 11 nucleotides match TRBD2. V gave up 6 bases and J gave up 1 base; unmatched junction bases: 2. CDR3 length: 14 amino acids. Germline CDR1 and CDR2: MNHEY and SVGAGI. The CDR3 reads CASRRTSGSYEQYF. CDR3 bases: TGTGCCAGCAGGAGGACTAGCGGGTCCTACGAGCAGTACTTC.

V gene TRBV25-1 combines with J gene TRBJ1-1, with D uncertain. CDR1 and CDR2 from the germline V gene are MGHDK and SYGVNS. This CDR3 region has 13 residues. Trimming stripped 5 bases from V and 4 bases from J, with 11 bases between. In nucleotides, the CDR3 is TGTGCCAGCAGTCCCCCCGGGGTCACTGAAGCTTTCTTT. It is translated as CASSPPGVTEAFF.

The V call is TRBV19, the J call TRBJ2-2; 12 bases fit TRBD2. From germline, CDR1 is LNHDA and CDR2 SQIVND (reference sequence). The CDR3 has 17 residues. Trimming took 2 bases from V and 10 from J; bases not matched to a gene: 11. The CDR3 bases are TGTGCCAGTAGTATAAAGACTAGCGGGAGAGGGGCCGCGGAGCTGTTTTTT. Protein product: CASSIKTSGRGAAELFF.

DNA for the CDR3: TGTGCCAGCAGTTTACTTAATTCACCCCTCCACTTT. Protein sequence: CASSLLNSPLHF. The gene calls are TRBV28 and TRBJ1-6, with D uncertain. V dropped 2 bases and J dropped 6 bases, with 2 bases sitting between them. Germline lookup yields CDR1 MDHEN and CDR2 SYDVKM. The CDR3 totals 12 residues.

This clone was picked up one time. One junction end does not reproduce the germline sequence, and a read error may be involved. This same CDR3 is encoded by further DNA sequences in the sample. This chain links TRBV7-2 with TRBJ1-1, with a weak D call TRBD1 (5 bases). The CDR3 sequence is 16 residues long. From germline, CDR1 is SGHTA and CDR2 FQGNSA. The CDR3 region is CASSSPPGGANTEAFF. The CDR3, as DNA: TGTGCTAGCAGCTCCCCTCCGGGGGGTGCGAACACTGAAGCTTTCTTT.

This clone was counted a few times. The chain recombines TRBV7-3 with TRBJ2-5, with 7 bases identical to TRBD1. The length of the CDR3 is 15 residues. J gave up 4 bases and V 2 bases, and 7 bases lay outside the gene matches. Germline V lookup: CDR1 SGHTA, CDR2 FQGTGA. This CDR3 is CASSLLGQSGETQYF. The CDR3 nucleotides are TGTGCCAGCAGCTTACTGGGACAGTCCGGAGAGACCCAGTACTTC.

The chain uses TRBV7-9 and TRBJ1-1, with D hard to call. This CDR3 is built from 13 residues. V dropped 6 bases and J dropped 5 bases, with 13 bases sitting between them. Germline CDR1 is SEHNR and CDR2 is FQNEAQ (reference sequence). The CDR3 bases are TGTGCCAGCAGTTCCCAGGCGGGGACTGAAGCTTTCTTT. This sequence encodes CASSSQAGTEAFF.

The rearrangement joins TRBV9 to TRBJ1-2; D uncertain. Trimming stripped 1 base from V and 4 bases from J, with 11 bases between. The CDR3 extends over 14 amino acids. Germline V gene sequence: CDR1 SGDLS, CDR2 YYNGEE. The CDR3 loop is CASSVQVQTYGYTF. CDR3 sequence (DNA): TGTGCCAGCAGCGTACAGGTGCAGACCTATGGCTACACCTTC. The full variable domain, in which reference TRBV9 and TRBJ1-2 provide the parts outside the CDR3, is DSGVTQTPKHLITATGQRVTLRCSPRSGDLSVYWYQQSLDQGLQFLIQYYNGEERAKGNILERFSAQQFPDLHSELNLSSLELGDSALYFCASSVQVQTYGYTFGSGTRLTVV.

This clone was seen a few times. V usage is TRBV6-5 and J usage is TRBJ2-3; 13 positions agree with TRBD2. The CDR3 sequence is 16 residues long. From germline, CDR1 is MNHEY and CDR2 SVGAGI. With V trimmed by 0 bases and J by 5 bases, 2 bases remained unmatched. CDR3 sequence reads: CASSYSGTSGIDTQYF. In DNA, the CDR3 is TGTGCCAGCAGTTACTCAGGGACTAGCGGGATAGATACGCAGTATTTT.

The genes are TRBV19 and TRBJ2-7, with a possible D match to TRBD1 (6 bases). The germline V and J ends were trimmed by 5 bases and 2 bases, with 13 bases remaining between them. Germline lookup yields CDR1 LNHDA and CDR2 SQIVND (reference sequence). The CDR3 spans 14 residues. Here the CDR3 reads CASSLLEGAYEQYF. CDR3 bases: TGTGCCAGTAGTCTACTAGAGGGGGCCTACGAGCAGTACTTC.

This clone was detected only a few times. The J gene is TRBJ2-3, the V gene TRBV5-4, with TRBD2 identical over 7 bases. V lost 4 bases and J lost 3; bases outside the gene matches: 11. CDR3 length equals 16 residues. Germline CDR1 is SGHNT and CDR2 is YYREEE (reference sequence). This CDR3 reads CASSQESKGGTDTQYF. CDR3 nucleotides: TGTGCCAGCAGCCAAGAGTCCAAGGGAGGGACAGATACGCAGTATTTT.

The V call is TRBV6-5, the J call TRBJ2-2, with D possibly matching TRBD2 (5 bases). The CDR3 totals 15 residues. Looked up from germline, CDR1 is MNHEY and CDR2 is SVGAGI. Trimming shortened V by 2 bases and J by 4 bases, and 11 bases separated the two germline ends. CDR3 amino acids: CASSYQPSTTGELFF. The CDR3 DNA follows: TGTGCCAGCAGTTACCAACCTAGCACCACCGGGGAGCTGTTTTTT.

The chain recombines TRBV5-1 with TRBJ1-4; D might be TRBD1 (6 bases). Germline assignment: CDR1 SGHRS and CDR2 YFSETQ. The CDR3 contains 16 residues. V was trimmed by 4 bases and J by 3 bases, leaving 16 bases between them. CDR3 in DNA: TGCGCCAGCAGCATAAACCCGACAGGTTCTAATGAAAAACTGTTTTTT. Its protein is CASSINPTGSNEKLFF.

V gene TRBV5-1 combines with J gene TRBJ2-4, with TRBD1 matching over 10 bases. V trimming: 4 bases; J trimming: 9 bases; junction bases outside the gene matches: 7. Germline V gives CDR1 SGHRS, CDR2 YFSETQ. The CDR3 covers 14 residues. CDR3 amino acids: CASSTGQGRGIQYF. As DNA, the CDR3 is TGCGCCAGCAGCACGGGACAGGGGAGGGGCATTCAGTACTTC.

The gene calls are TRBV7-9 and TRBJ2-4; the match to TRBD1 covers 9 bases. The V segment lost 5 bases and the J segment 3 bases; nucleotides outside the gene matches: 5. Germline lookup yields CDR1 SEHNR and CDR2 FQNEAQ (reference sequence). There are 15 residues in the CDR3. In DNA form, the CDR3 reads TGTGCCAGCAGCCCCCGGGGACAGGGCAAAAACATTCAGTACTTC. Its translation is CASSPRGQGKNIQYF.